Described below is a single T cell receptor beta chain sequence and its context. The CDR3 length is 15 residues. Germline V lookup: CDR1 GTSNPN, CDR2 SVGIG (reference sequence). Trimming removed 1 base at V and 0 bases at J, with 12 bases between. Clones were read by immunoSEQ multiplex PCR, and TCRdb kept only the in-frame ones, dropping some. This sample has 90,000 to 120,000 clones, with 88% found just once. The sample belongs to a study of blood T cell repertoires in COVID-19. The clonotype comes from a man over 45 with active or convalescent COVID-19. The V and J genes are TRBV30 and TRBJ2-5; weak D call: TRBD1 (5 bases). Input material: peripheral blood. The CDR3 DNA reads TGTGCCTGGAGTGGGGGCCGATCGTACCAAGAGACCCAGTACTTC. Its translation: CAWSGGRSYQETQYF.